These T cell receptor beta chains were read from a single sample in a study of cytomegalovirus exposure and HLA in healthy donors. Clones were sequenced by immunoSEQ multiplex PCR, and TCRdb holds only the in-frame ones, with some missing. The repertoire table contains about 53,000 clones. The material sequenced was PBMCs. These receptors all stem from a woman between 18 and 30 years old in good health and CMV-seronegative. The CDR3 runs from the conserved cysteine through the conserved F or W. D genes are given only for firm matches.

j_call	d_call	v_call	cdr3_nt	cdr3_aa
TRBJ1-2	TRBD1	TRBV6-5	TGTGCCAGCAGACAGGGGGTTGACTATGGCTACACCTTC	CASRQGVDYGYTF
TRBJ1-3	NA	TRBV5-1	TGCGCCAGCAGCTTTACCCCAGGCCCTTCCGGAAACACCATATATTTT	CASSFTPGPSGNTIYF
TRBJ2-6	TRBD2	TRBV5-1	TGCGCCAGCAGCTTGGGACTAGCGGGAGTGGGGGCCAACGTCCTGACTTTC	CASSLGLAGVGANVLTF
TRBJ2-7	NA	TRBV2	TGTGCCAGCAGTGAGAGGAGGAGACAGGTAGGCTACGAGCAGTACTTC	CASSERRRQVGYEQYF
TRBJ1-5	NA	TRBV6-6	TGTGCCAGCAGTTATATTAAGGGGCAGCCCCAGCATTTT	CASSYIKGQPQHF
TRBJ1-2	TRBD1	TRBV19	TGTGCCAGTAGTATCACAGGGGGTCGGTATGGCTACACCTTC	CASSITGGRYGYTF
TRBJ2-7	TRBD2	TRBV30	TGTGCCTGGAGTGTACTCGCGGGAGCGTCCTACGAGCAGTACTTC	CAWSVLAGASYEQYF
TRBJ1-1	TRBD1	TRBV6-1	TGTGCCAGCGAAATAGGGGGCCGGAACACTGAAGCTTTCTTT	CASEIGGRNTEAFF
TRBJ2-6	NA	TRBV9	TGTGCCAGCAGCGCCTACTCTGGGGCCAACGTCCTGACTTTC	CASSAYSGANVLTF
TRBJ2-7	TRBD2	TRBV11-2	TGTGCCAGCAGCTTAGTGGTAAGCGGGGTCTCCTACGAGCAGTACTTC	CASSLVVSGVSYEQYF
TRBJ1-2	NA	TRBV7-9	TGTGCCAGCAGCTACACCGAATACTATGGCTACACCTTC	CASSYTEYYGYTF
TRBJ2-7	NA	TRBV5-4	TGTGCCAGCAGCTTGGCCGACGGGGACGAGCAGTACTTC	CASSLADGDEQYF
TRBJ2-1	TRBD2	TRBV5-1	TGCGCCAGCAGCGGACTAGCGGGCCCGTACAATGAGCAGTTCTTC	CASSGLAGPYNEQFF
TRBJ1-1	NA	TRBV2	TGTGCCAGGGCTCCGGGATACACTGAAGCTTTCTTT	CARAPGYTEAFF
TRBJ1-2	NA	TRBV7-9	TGTGCCAGCAGCTTAGGCGGGGACTATGGCTACACCTTC	CASSLGGDYGYTF
TRBJ2-1	TRBD1	TRBV6-4	TGTGCCAGCAGTCAGAGGTCGGGACAGGGGGTAGGAGAGCAGTTCTTC	CASSQRSGQGVGEQFF
TRBJ2-7	TRBD2	TRBV6-1	TGTGCCAGCAGTGTGGAGCGGGGGTACGAGCAGTACTTC	CASSVERGYEQYF
TRBJ1-2	NA	TRBV5-1	TGCGCCAGCACCACATCAGCCCAGGGATGGGGCTACACCTTC	CASTTSAQGWGYTF
TRBJ2-1	TRBD1	TRBV5-1	TGCGCCAGCAGCAGCCAGGGACAGGGGGAGAACAATGAGCAGTTCTTC	CASSSQGQGENNEQFF
TRBJ1-3	TRBD1	TRBV7-9	TGTGCCAGCAGCCCCGACAGGGAGGGAAACACCATATATTTT	CASSPDREGNTIYF
TRBJ2-3	TRBD1	TRBV10-2	TGCGCCAGCAGAGAACTAAGGGGACAGGGGCCAGATACGCAGTATTTT	CASRELRGQGPDTQYF
TRBJ2-7	TRBD2	TRBV29-1	TGCAGCGGCGTCGGACTAGCGGGAGACGACGAGCAGTACTTC	CSGVGLAGDDEQYF
TRBJ1-3	TRBD1	TRBV18	TGTGCCAGCTCAGTCGGGACAGGGCACTCTGGAAACACCATATATTTT	CASSVGTGHSGNTIYF
TRBJ2-5	TRBD2	TRBV7-3	TGTGCCAGCGGCTCGGGCGGGAGTGAGACCCAGTACTTC	CASGSGGSETQYF
TRBJ2-6	NA	TRBV7-2	TGTGCCAGCAACCTCCTAGGGGCTGGGGCCAACGTCCTGACTTTC	CASNLLGAGANVLTF
TRBJ2-7	NA	TRBV5-4	TGTGCCAGCAGCTTGTCGGCAGAGGGCGGCGAGCAGTACTTC	CASSLSAEGGEQYF
TRBJ1-4	TRBD1	TRBV19	TGTGCCAGTAGTATAAGAGGACAGGTTGCAACTAATGAAAAACTGTTTTTT	CASSIRGQVATNEKLFF
TRBJ1-6	NA	TRBV19	TGTGCCAGTAGTATTCCAGGGTTGGATTCACCCCTCCACTTT	CASSIPGLDSPLHF
TRBJ1-6	NA	TRBV28	TGTGCCAGCAGTTTAGCCCAGGGGAATTCACCCCTCCACTTT	CASSLAQGNSPLHF
TRBJ2-3	NA	TRBV15	TGTGCCACCAGCGGGGGCCTCGTGACAGATACGCAGTATTTT	CATSGGLVTDTQYF
TRBJ1-1	NA	TRBV6-5	TGTGCCAGCAGTTACTGGAGCTATTCGGTAACTGAAGCTTTCTTT	CASSYWSYSVTEAFF
TRBJ2-7	NA	TRBV1	TGCACCAGCAGCCAAGAAAGGGGCCGAGAGCACTACGAGCAGTACTTC	CTSSQERGREHYEQYF
TRBJ1-2	NA	TRBV6-5	TGTGCCAGCAGACGTCAGACAGGAGGCCCCTACGGCTACACCTTC	CASRRQTGGPYGYTF
TRBJ2-3	NA	TRBV28	TGTGCCAGCAGGGTTGGAGGGGCAAGGGATACGCAGTATTTT	CASRVGGARDTQYF
TRBJ2-7	TRBD1	TRBV5-1	TGCGCCAGCAGCTTGGCGGGACAGGGAGGGGGCGAGCAGTACTTC	CASSLAGQGGGEQYF
TRBJ2-1	TRBD1	TRBV6-5	TGTGCCAGCACCATGGCCGGGACAGGGTACAATGAGCAGTTCTTC	CASTMAGTGYNEQFF
TRBJ2-7	TRBD2	TRBV2	TGTGCCAGCAGTCCAGCGGGAGGGCCCTACGAGCAGTACTTC	CASSPAGGPYEQYF
TRBJ2-1	NA	TRBV4-1	TGCGCCAGCAGCCAATGGGAGAGAGGGAACAATGAGCAGTTCTTC	CASSQWERGNNEQFF
TRBJ1-2	TRBD1	TRBV4-1	TGCGCCAGCAGCGCCTACAGGGGGAACTATGGCTACACCTTC	CASSAYRGNYGYTF
TRBJ2-2	TRBD1	TRBV25-1	TGTGCCAGTCTGGGACAGGGGAACACCGGGGAGCTGTTTTTT	CASLGQGNTGELFF
TRBJ2-1	NA	TRBV6-6	TGTGCCAGCAGTGCAGGGGTAGTGGGTAATGAGCAGTTCTTC	CASSAGVVGNEQFF
TRBJ2-5	TRBD1	TRBV7-9	TGTGCCAGCAGCTTAAGTCTGGACAGGGCCCAAGAGACCCAGTACTTC	CASSLSLDRAQETQYF
TRBJ2-6	NA	TRBV5-1	TGCGCCAGCAGCTTAGGGGCAGGGCCAAAATCTGGGGCCAACGTCCTGACTTTC	CASSLGAGPKSGANVLTF
TRBJ1-2	TRBD1	TRBV5-6	TGTGCCAGCAGCTTGAAAGGGGGCCCGTACCAGGGCTACACCTTC	CASSLKGGPYQGYTF
TRBJ1-2	NA	TRBV6-6	TGTGCCAGCAGTTACTTGGGCGGCTACACCTTC	CASSYLGGYTF
TRBJ2-1	NA	TRBV5-1	TGCGCCAGCAGCTTGGCAGCCGCGGGACCCTACAATGAGCAGTTCTTC	CASSLAAAGPYNEQFF
TRBJ2-5	NA	TRBV5-4	TGTGCCAGCAGCCCCGGAGGAGGGGGCCGGACAGAGACCCAGTACTTC	CASSPGGGGRTETQYF
TRBJ2-7	TRBD1	TRBV5-5	TGTGCCAGCAGCTTCACAGGGGACTACGAGCAGTACTTC	CASSFTGDYEQYF
TRBJ2-1	NA	TRBV9	TGTGCCAGCAGCGCAATAGACGGGACTAATGAGCAGTTCTTC	CASSAIDGTNEQFF
TRBJ1-1	NA	TRBV7-9	TGTGCCAGCACCTTACTAAGCCCTGAAGCTTTCTTT	CASTLLSPEAFF
TRBJ1-5	NA	TRBV6-5	TGTGCCAGCAGTTACAAATCAGGGGCCAATCAGCCCCAGCATTTT	CASSYKSGANQPQHF
TRBJ1-5	NA	TRBV10-3	TGTGCCATCAGGGCATCGGGACACGGTTTTGCCCAGCATTTT	CAIRASGHGFAQHF
TRBJ2-7	NA	TRBV19	TGTGCCAGTAGTTCCATTACAGGGCCCTACGAGCAGTACTTC	CASSSITGPYEQYF
TRBJ2-6	TRBD1	TRBV18	TGTGCCAGCTCACCGCGACAGGGGGCGGTTGGGGCCAACGTCCTGACTTTC	CASSPRQGAVGANVLTF
TRBJ2-7	TRBD2	TRBV27	TGTGCCAGCATAATAGCGGGAGCCTACGAGCAGTACTTC	CASIIAGAYEQYF
TRBJ2-7	NA	TRBV6-1	TGTGCCAGCAGTAAAAGCGGGTTAAGCTCCTACGAGCAGTACTTC	CASSKSGLSSYEQYF
TRBJ1-2	TRBD1	TRBV6-5	TGTGCCAGCAGTTACTCCGGGACAGCCCCCTATGGCTACACCTTC	CASSYSGTAPYGYTF
TRBJ2-4	TRBD2	TRBV5-1	TGCGCCAGCAGCTTTGGTGGCGGGAGAGAAAACATTCAGTACTTC	CASSFGGGRENIQYF
TRBJ2-3	NA	TRBV6-1	TGTGCCAGCAGTGGTCGCCATTCGGGAGATACGCAGTATTTT	CASSGRHSGDTQYF